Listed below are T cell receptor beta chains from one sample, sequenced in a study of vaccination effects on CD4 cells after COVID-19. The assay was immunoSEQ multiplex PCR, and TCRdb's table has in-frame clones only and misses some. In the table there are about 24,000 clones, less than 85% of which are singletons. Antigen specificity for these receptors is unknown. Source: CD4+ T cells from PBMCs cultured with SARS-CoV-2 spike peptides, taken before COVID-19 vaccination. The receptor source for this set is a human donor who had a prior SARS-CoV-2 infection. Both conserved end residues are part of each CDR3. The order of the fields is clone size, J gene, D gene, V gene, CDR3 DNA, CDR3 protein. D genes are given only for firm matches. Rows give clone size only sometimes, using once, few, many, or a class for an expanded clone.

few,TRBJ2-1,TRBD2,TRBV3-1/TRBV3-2,TGTGCCAGCAGCCAAGGGGACTGGACTAGCGGGTACTGGGAACTTCGGGAGCAGTTCTTC,CASSQGDWTSGYWELREQFF
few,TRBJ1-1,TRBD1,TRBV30,TGTGCCTGGAGCAGGGGGATGAACACTGAAGCTTTCTTT,CAWSRGMNTEAFF
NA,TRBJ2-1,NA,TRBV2,TGTGCCAGCAGTGCACTTGCGGGGAGTTACAATGAGCAGTTCTTC,CASSALAGSYNEQFF
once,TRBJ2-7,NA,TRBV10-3,TGTGCCATCAGTGAGCCTCTATGGATGGCAGGAGGATCCTACGAGCAGTACTTC,CAISEPLWMAGGSYEQYF
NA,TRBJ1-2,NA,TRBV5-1,TGCGCCAGCACCCCAGCAGGGAACTATGGCTACACCTTC,CASTPAGNYGYTF
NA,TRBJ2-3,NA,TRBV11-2,TGTGCCAGCGGGGGGAGAGGTGGGACTCGACGCACAGATACGCAGTATTTT,CASGGRGGTRRTDTQYF
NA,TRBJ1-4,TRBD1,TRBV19,TGTGCCAGAAAAAGAAGCCAGGGGGCGCAAGAAAAACTGTTTTTT,CARKRSQGAQEKLFF
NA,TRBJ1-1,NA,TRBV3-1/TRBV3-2,TGTGCCAGCAGCCCCCTCTCACTATCCGCTGAAGCTTTCTTT,CASSPLSLSAEAFF
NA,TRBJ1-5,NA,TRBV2,TGTGCCAGCAGTGAACTTGGGATGAGCAATCAGCCCCAGCATTTT,CASSELGMSNQPQHF
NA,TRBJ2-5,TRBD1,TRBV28,TGTGCCAGCAGTCCCCGGACAGGTTCGGAGACCCAGTACTTC,CASSPRTGSETQYF
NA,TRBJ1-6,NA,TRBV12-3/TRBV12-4,TGTGCCAGCAGTGATGCCCCCTCACCCCTCCACTTT,CASSDAPSPLHF
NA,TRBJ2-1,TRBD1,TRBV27,TGTGCCAGCAGCCGAAACGGACAGGGGCGTTTCTACAATGAGCAGTTCTTC,CASSRNGQGRFYNEQFF
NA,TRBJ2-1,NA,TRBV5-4,TGTGCCAGCAGCCGAGACATAGGGACTTTGGTCAATGAGCAGTTCTTC,CASSRDIGTLVNEQFF
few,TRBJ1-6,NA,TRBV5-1,TGCGCCAGCAGTTCCGGGGGCTATAATTCACCCCTCCACTTT,CASSSGGYNSPLHF
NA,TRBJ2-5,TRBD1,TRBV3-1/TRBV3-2,TGTGCCAGCAGCCCTATCCGACAGGGGGAAGAGACCCAGTACTTC,CASSPIRQGEETQYF
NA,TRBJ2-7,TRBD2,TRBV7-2,TGTGCCAGCAGCTTATCTGGGGTCGACGGGGGGGAGCAGTACTTC,CASSLSGVDGGEQYF
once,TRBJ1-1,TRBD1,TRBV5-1,TGCGCCAGCAGCTTGGGCGGGACAGCAAACACTGAAGCTTTCTTT,CASSLGGTANTEAFF
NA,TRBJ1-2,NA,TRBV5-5,TGTGCCAGCAGCTTGGACCCTTTAGGGGGTATTGGTGGCTACACCTTC,CASSLDPLGGIGGYTF
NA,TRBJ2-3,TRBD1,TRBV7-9,TGTGCCAGCAGCTTACCTTGGGACAGGTCCTACTTCTCTACGCAGTATTTT,CASSLPWDRSYFSTQYF
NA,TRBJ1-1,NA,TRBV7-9,TGTGCCAGCAGCTTCGGTGGGGGAACCGAAGCTTTCTTT,CASSFGGGTEAFF
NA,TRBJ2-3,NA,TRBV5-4,TGTGCCAGCAGCTTTAAGCGGACTAGCACAGATACGCAGTATTTT,CASSFKRTSTDTQYF
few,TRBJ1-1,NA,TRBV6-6,TGTGCCAGCAGTCAAAATGAGGCAGGGGAGGTGAACACTGAAGCTTTCTTT,CASSQNEAGEVNTEAFF
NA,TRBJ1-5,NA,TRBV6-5,TGTGCCAGCAGTTACTCTAGGTATAGCAATCAGCCCCAGCATTTT,CASSYSRYSNQPQHF
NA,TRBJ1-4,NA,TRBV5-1,TGCGCCAGCAGCTCGGATGGGGTTTCACCCCTGTTGGAAAAACTGTTTTTT,CASSSDGVSPLLEKLFF
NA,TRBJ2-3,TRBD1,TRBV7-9,TGTGCCAGCAGCCTGCGACAGGGGGCAGATACGCAGTATTTT,CASSLRQGADTQYF
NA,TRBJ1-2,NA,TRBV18,TGTGCCAGCTCACCATCAGGGTACGATGGCTACACCTTC,CASSPSGYDGYTF
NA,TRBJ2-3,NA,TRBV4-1,TGCGCCAGCAAGCCGTCGATTCCTAGCACAGATACGCAGTATTTT,CASKPSIPSTDTQYF
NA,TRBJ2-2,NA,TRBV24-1,TGTGCCACCAGTGATTTGCGAGTGAAGGACAGGAACACCGGGGAGCTGTTTTTT,CATSDLRVKDRNTGELFF
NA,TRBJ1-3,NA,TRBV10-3,TGTGCCATCAACCCCGGACACGACAGGGGAAACACCATATATTTT,CAINPGHDRGNTIYF
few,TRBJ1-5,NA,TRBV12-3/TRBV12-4,TGTGCCAGCAGTTTAAATGCTCAGCCCCAGCATTTT,CASSLNAQPQHF
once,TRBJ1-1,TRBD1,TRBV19,TGTGCCAGTAGTATAGAGGCAGGGGGGACTGAAGCTTTCTTT,CASSIEAGGTEAFF
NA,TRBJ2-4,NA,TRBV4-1,TGCGCCAGCAGCCAAAGCATGGGGTTCGACAAAAACATTCAGTACTTC,CASSQSMGFDKNIQYF
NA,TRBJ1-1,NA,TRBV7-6,TGTGCCAGCAGCTTAGTAGGGACGGCGAACACTGAAGCTTTCTTT,CASSLVGTANTEAFF
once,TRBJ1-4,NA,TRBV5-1,TGCGCCAGCAGCTCCCTGGACAGCCTAAATGAAAAACTGTTTTTT,CASSSLDSLNEKLFF
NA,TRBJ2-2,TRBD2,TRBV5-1,TGCGCCAGCAGGGGACTATTGAACACCGGGGAGCTGTTTTTT,CASRGLLNTGELFF
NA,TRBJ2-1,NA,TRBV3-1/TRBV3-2,TGTGCCAGCAGCCAAGGAGTTGAGACTAGGGGTTACAATGAGCAGTTCTTC,CASSQGVETRGYNEQFF
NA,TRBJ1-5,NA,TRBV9,TGTGCCAGCAGCGTAGATTGGGCCCTCGGGCCCCAGCATTTT,CASSVDWALGPQHF
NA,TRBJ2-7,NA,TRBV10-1,TGCGCCACGGTAGGGGGTTCCTACGAGCAGTACTTC,CATVGGSYEQYF
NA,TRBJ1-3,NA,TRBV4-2,TGTGCCAGCAGCCCAGAGGGGACCTCTGGAAACACCATATATTTT,CASSPEGTSGNTIYF
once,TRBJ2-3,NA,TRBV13,TGTGCCAGCAGTCGTCAGGGAGTAGATACGCAGTATTTT,CASSRQGVDTQYF
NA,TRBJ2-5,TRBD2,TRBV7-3,TGTGCCAGCAGCGCGTATAGCGGGGCTGGAGAGACCCAGTACTTC,CASSAYSGAGETQYF
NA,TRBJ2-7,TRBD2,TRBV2,TGTGCCAGCAGCAGAGCGGGAGAGAACGAGCAGTACTTC,CASSRAGENEQYF
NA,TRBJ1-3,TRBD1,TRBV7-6,TGTGCCAGCAGCTTAGGAGGGGGCCGGGAAGCGGGGAACACCATATATTTT,CASSLGGGREAGNTIYF
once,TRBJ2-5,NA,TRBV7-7,TGTGCTAGCAGCTTGCTTTCGTCTTGGGATGAGACCCAGTACTTC,CASSLLSSWDETQYF
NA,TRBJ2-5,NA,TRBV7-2,TGTGCCAGCAGCTTGTCGACCTTAGAGACCCAGTACTTC,CASSLSTLETQYF
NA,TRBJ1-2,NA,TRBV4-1,TGCGCCAGCAGCCAAGATGGAGGGGGTGACTATGGCTACACCTTC,CASSQDGGGDYGYTF
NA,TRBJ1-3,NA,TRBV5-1,TGCGCCAGCAGCCTGACAGGCTCTGGAAACACCATATATTTT,CASSLTGSGNTIYF
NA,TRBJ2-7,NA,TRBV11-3,TGTGCCAGCAGCAACAACAGGAACTCCTACGAGCAGTACTTC,CASSNNRNSYEQYF
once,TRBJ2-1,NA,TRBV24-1,TGTGCCACCGGGGCGGAAGACAATGAGCAGTTCTTC,CATGAEDNEQFF
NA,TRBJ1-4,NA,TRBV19,TGTGCCAGTGGGGCAGGGTGGACGGCTAATGAAAAACTGTTTTTT,CASGAGWTANEKLFF
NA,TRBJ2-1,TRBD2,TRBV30,TGTGCCTGGAGTGTAACGGTGTGGTCGGCGGGAGGGCCCTCGAGAGTTTACAATGAGCAGTTCTTC,CAWSVTVWSAGGPSRVYNEQFF
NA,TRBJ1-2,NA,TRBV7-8,TGTGCCAGCAGCTACGGACGGTCCTATGGCTACACCTTC,CASSYGRSYGYTF
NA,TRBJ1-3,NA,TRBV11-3,TGTGCCAGCAGCTTAGATTCAACTGGAAACACCATATATTTT,CASSLDSTGNTIYF
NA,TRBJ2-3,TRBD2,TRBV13,TGTGCCAGCAGCTTACGACTAGCGGGGGTATCAGATACGCAGTATTTT,CASSLRLAGVSDTQYF
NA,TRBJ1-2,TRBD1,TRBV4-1,TGCGCCAGCAGCCTCGGACAGGGGGTACATGGCTACACCTTC,CASSLGQGVHGYTF
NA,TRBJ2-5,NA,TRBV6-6,TGTGCCAGCAGTTACGTTCAGACCCAGTACTTC,CASSYVQTQYF
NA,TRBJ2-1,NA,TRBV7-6,TGTGCCAGCAGCCCGGGTCGCCCTAACAATGAGCAGTTCTTC,CASSPGRPNNEQFF
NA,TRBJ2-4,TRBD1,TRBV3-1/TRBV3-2,TGTGCCAGCAGCCAAGCCACGACAGGGGACTTAGCCAAAAACATTCAGTACTTC,CASSQATTGDLAKNIQYF
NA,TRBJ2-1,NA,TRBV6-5,TGTGCCAGCAACGCGGGGCTAAACACCCTCACAGAGCAGTTCTTC,CASNAGLNTLTEQFF